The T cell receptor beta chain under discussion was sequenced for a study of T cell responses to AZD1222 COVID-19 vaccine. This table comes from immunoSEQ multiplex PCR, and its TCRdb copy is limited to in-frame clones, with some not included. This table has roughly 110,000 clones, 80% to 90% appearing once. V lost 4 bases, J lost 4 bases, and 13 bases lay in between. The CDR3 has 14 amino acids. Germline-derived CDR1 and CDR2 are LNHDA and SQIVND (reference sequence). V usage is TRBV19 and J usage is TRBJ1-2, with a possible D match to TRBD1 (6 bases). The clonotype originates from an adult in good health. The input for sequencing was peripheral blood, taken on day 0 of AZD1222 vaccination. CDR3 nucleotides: TGTGCCAGTAGTAGGTCAGGGGACCTCTATGGCTACACCTTC. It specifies CASSRSGDLYGYTF. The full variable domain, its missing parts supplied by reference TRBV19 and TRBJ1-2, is DGGITQSPKYLFRKEGQNVTLSCEQNLNHDAMYWYRQDPGQGLRLIYYSQIVNDFQKGDIAEGYSVSREKKESFPLTVTSAQKNPTAFYLCASSRSGDLYGYTFGSGTRLTVV.